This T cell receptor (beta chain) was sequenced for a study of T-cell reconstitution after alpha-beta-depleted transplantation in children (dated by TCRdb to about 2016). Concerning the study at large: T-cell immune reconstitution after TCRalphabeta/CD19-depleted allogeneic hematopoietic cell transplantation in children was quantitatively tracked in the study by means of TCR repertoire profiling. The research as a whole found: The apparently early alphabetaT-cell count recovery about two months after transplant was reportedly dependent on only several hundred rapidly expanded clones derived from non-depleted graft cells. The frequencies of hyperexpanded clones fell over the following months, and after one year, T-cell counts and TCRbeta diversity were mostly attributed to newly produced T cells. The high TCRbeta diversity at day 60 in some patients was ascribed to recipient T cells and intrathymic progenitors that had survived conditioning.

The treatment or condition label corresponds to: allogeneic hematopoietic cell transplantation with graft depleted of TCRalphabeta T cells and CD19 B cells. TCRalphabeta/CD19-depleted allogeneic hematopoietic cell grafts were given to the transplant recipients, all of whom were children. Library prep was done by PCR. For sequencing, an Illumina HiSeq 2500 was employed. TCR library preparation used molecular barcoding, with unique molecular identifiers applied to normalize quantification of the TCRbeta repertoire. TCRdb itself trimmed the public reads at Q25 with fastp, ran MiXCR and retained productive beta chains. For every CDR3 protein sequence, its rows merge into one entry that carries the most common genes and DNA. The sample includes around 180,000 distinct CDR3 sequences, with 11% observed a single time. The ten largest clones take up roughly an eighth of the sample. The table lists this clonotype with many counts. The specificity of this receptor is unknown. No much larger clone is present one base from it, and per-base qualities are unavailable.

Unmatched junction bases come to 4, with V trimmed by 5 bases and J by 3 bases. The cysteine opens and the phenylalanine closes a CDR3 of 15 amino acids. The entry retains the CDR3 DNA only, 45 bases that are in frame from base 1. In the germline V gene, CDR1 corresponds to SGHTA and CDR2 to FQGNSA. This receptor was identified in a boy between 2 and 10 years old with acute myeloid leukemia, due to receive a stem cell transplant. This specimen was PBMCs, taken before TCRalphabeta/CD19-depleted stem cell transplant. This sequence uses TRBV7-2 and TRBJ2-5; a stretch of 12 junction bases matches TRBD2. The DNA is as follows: TGTGCCAGCAGCCCGACTAGCGGGGGCAAAGAGACCCAGTACTTC. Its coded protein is CASSPTSGGKETQYF.